Following are 14 T cell receptor beta chains from one sample sequenced in a study of blood T cell repertoires in COVID-19. The table came from immunoSEQ multiplex PCR; TCRdb's copy has only in-frame clones and leaves some out. The data contain 280,000 or so clones, approximately 90% of them seen just once; the ten biggest clones take up 6% to 6.5%. The sequencing sample was made of PBMCs or T cells enriched from blood (not recorded which). The source of these receptors is a woman aged 40 to 50 who had recovered from COVID-19.

J is TRBJ1-4 and V is TRBV5-1; D is ambiguous. CDR1 is SGHRS, CDR2 YFSETQ, per germline. The V end was cut by 0 bases, the J end by 4 bases, with 10 bases between. The length of the CDR3 is 15 residues. CDR3 bases: TGCGCCAGCAGCTTGGGGCGGTTAAGTAATGAAAAACTGTTTTTT. This gives the protein CASSLGRLSNEKLFF.

The rearrangement joins TRBV6-5 to TRBJ2-6; D is unclear. The V and J ends lost 0 bases and 0 bases respectively, with 6 bases between them. The CDR3 is made up of 16 amino acids. Germline CDR1 and CDR2: MNHEY and SVGAGI. The CDR3 here is CASSYSRGSGANVLTF. CDR3 coding DNA: TGTGCCAGCAGTTACTCCCGCGGCTCTGGGGCCAACGTCCTGACTTTC.

The chain carries TRBV28 and TRBJ2-1; D remains unclear. Per the germline V gene, CDR1 is MDHEN and CDR2 is SYDVKM. CDR3 length equals 12 residues. Between the trimmed V and J ends, which lost 1 base and 10 bases, there was a span of 8 bases. CDR3 in DNA: TGTGCCAGCAGTTTATTATCAGGAGAGCAGTTCTTC. Its protein product is CASSLLSGEQFF.

Here the CDR3 reads CSVQAGTRTGGHETQYF. CDR3 nucleotide sequence: TGCAGCGTCCAGGCTGGGACTAGGACAGGGGGCCATGAGACCCAGTACTTC. The chain couples TRBV29-1 to TRBJ2-5, with 11 bases matching TRBD1. Germline CDR1 SQVTM, CDR2 ANQGSEA. Losses at the gene ends were 6 bases for V and 5 bases for J; bases not matched to a gene: 17. CDR3 length: 17 amino acids.

This chain connects TRBV28 to TRBJ2-1; 7 nucleotides align to TRBD2. The CDR3 is made up of 14 amino acids. V dropped 5 bases and J dropped 7; count of bases not matched to a gene: 8. In germline, CDR1 is MDHEN, CDR2 SYDVKM. For the CDR3, the DNA is TGTGCCAGCAGTCCTCAAGGGAGGGCTAATGAGCAGTTCTTC. It translates to CASSPQGRANEQFF.

This clone appeared a single time. The J gene is TRBJ2-5, the V gene TRBV7-9; D might be TRBD2 (5 bases). Per germline, CDR1 SEHNR and CDR2 FQNEAQ (reference sequence). Between the trimmed V and J ends, which lost 5 bases and 7 bases, there was a span of 14 bases. The CDR3 is 13 amino acids. The CDR3 loop reads CASSPTTGWTQYF. CDR3 DNA sequence: TGTGCCAGCAGCCCGACTACCGGATGGACCCAGTACTTC.

The gene calls are TRBV18 and TRBJ1-2; possibly TRBD1 for D (6 bases). The germline V gene encodes CDR1 KGHSH and CDR2 LQKENI. V lost 2 bases to trimming and J lost 7 bases, with 17 bases between them. The CDR3 spans 15 residues. The CDR3 loop is CASSPSPSGASGYTF. CDR3 in DNA: TGTGCCAGCTCACCAAGCCCATCAGGGGCCTCTGGCTACACCTTC.

This rearrangement joins TRBV19 to TRBJ2-1, with unresolved D. The CDR3 has 11 residues. V was pared by 5 bases and J by 9 bases, with 8 bases between. CDR1 and CDR2 from the germline V gene are LNHDA and SQIVND (reference sequence). CDR3 DNA: TGTGCCAGTAGTTTATCGGGTGAGCAGTTCTTC. Protein product: CASSLSGEQFF.

V and J are TRBV30 and TRBJ2-2, with 11 nucleotides matching TRBD2. Trimming took 1 base from V and 4 from J; bases not matched to a gene: 5. The CDR3 is made up of 16 amino acids. Germline CDR1 reads GTSNPN; CDR2 reads SVGIG (reference sequence). In nucleotides, the CDR3 is TGTGCCTGGAGTGCCGGACTAGCGGGTCCCACCGGGGAGCTGTTTTTT. Its protein is CAWSAGLAGPTGELFF.

The chain carries TRBV6-2 or TRBV6-3 and TRBJ2-1; 9 bases line up with TRBD1. Germline V gene data show CDR1 as MNHEY and CDR2 as SVGEGT. Unmatched junction bases numbered 15, after V lost 0 bases and J lost 6 bases. This CDR3 is built from 19 residues. The CDR3 is CASSYSPDRGPPILNEQFF. The CDR3, as DNA: TGTGCCAGCAGTTACTCGCCGGACAGGGGACCCCCCATTCTCAATGAGCAGTTCTTC.

The V gene is TRBV28, the J gene TRBJ2-1; a weak D match, TRBD2 (5 bases). CDR1 is MDHEN, CDR2 SYDVKM, per germline. The CDR3 sequence is 15 residues long. V was trimmed by 6 bases and J by 5 bases, leaving 17 bases between them. The CDR3 nucleotides are TGTGCCAGCAGCCGAACGGTGGCCGGGGACAATGAGCAGTTCTTC. Its translation is CASSRTVAGDNEQFF. The full variable domain, with the rest looked up from reference TRBV28 and TRBJ2-1, is DVKVTQSSRYLVKRTGEKVFLECVQDMDHENMFWYRQDPGLGLRLIYFSYDVKMKEKGDIPEGYSVSREKKERFSLILESASTNQTSMYLCASSRTVAGDNEQFFGPGTRLTVL.

This clone came up many times. This chain joins TRBV7-9 and TRBJ1-2, with D perhaps matching TRBD1 (5 bases). V lost 5 bases to trimming and J lost 6 bases, with 16 bases between them. The CDR3 contains 14 residues. Germline CDR1 is SEHNR and CDR2 is FQNEAQ (reference sequence). This chain's CDR3 is CASSPRGGIHGYTF. The CDR3 coding sequence is TGTGCCAGCAGCCCCCGGGGGGGGATTCATGGCTACACCTTC. Full variable domain (rest looked up from reference TRBV7-9 and TRBJ1-2): DTGVSQNPRHKITKRGQNVTFRCDPISEHNRLYWYRQTLGQGPEFLTYFQNEAQLEKSRLLSDRFSAERPKGSFSTLEIQRTEQGDSAMYLCASSPRGGIHGYTFGSGTRLTVV.

J is TRBJ2-7 and V is TRBV2, with 8 bases aligning to TRBD2. Per the germline V gene, CDR1 is SNHLY and CDR2 is FYNNEI. The CDR3 spans 15 residues. With V trimmed by 6 bases and J by 1 base, 8 bases remained unmatched. The CDR3 loop reads CASRATSGTSYEQYF. In DNA form, the CDR3 reads TGTGCCAGCAGAGCCACTAGCGGAACATCCTACGAGCAGTACTTC.

The gene calls are TRBV5-6 and TRBJ1-2; 8 nucleotides agree with TRBD1. The CDR3 has 15 amino acids. V lost 4 bases and J lost 3; bases outside the gene matches: 8. Germline V gene sequence: CDR1 SGHDT, CDR2 YYEEEE. In DNA, the CDR3 is TGTGCCAGCAGCACGGTGACAGGGGCTCACTATGGCTACACCTTC. It translates to CASSTVTGAHYGYTF. The full variable domain, in which reference TRBV5-6 and TRBJ1-2 provide the parts outside the CDR3, is DAGVTQSPTHLIKTRGQQVTLRCSPKSGHDTVSWYQQALGQGPQFIFQYYEEEERQRGNFPDRFSGHQFPNYSSELNVNALLLGDSALYLCASSTVTGAHYGYTFGSGTRLTVV.